This TCR beta chain derives from a study of radiotherapy plus CTLA-4 blockade in lung cancer. As for the study in general: The study recorded objective responses in roughly a sixth of patients and disease control in under 35%.

The table came from immunoSEQ multiplex PCR; TCRdb's copy has only in-frame clones and leaves some out. The sample lists tens of thousands of clones, 65% to 85% occurring once. Sequences were derived from peripheral blood, sampled from a patient treated with radiotherapy plus ipilimumab. The TCR comes from a human donor with non-small cell lung cancer whose response to radiotherapy plus ipilimumab could not be evaluated.

CDR3 protein: CASSLKEAGAGDTQYF. The CDR3 DNA follows: TGTGCCAGCAGCTTGAAGGAGGCGGGGGCCGGAGATACGCAGTATTTT. The chain carries TRBV5-4 and TRBJ2-3, with D possibly being TRBD2 (7 bases). The CDR3 has 16 amino acids. Trimming stripped 1 base from V and 5 bases from J, with 17 bases between. CDR1 SGHNT and CDR2 YYREEE come from the germline V gene (reference sequence). Complete variable domain (other parts from reference TRBV5-4 and TRBJ2-3): ETGVTQSPTHLIKTRGQQVTLRCSSQSGHNTVSWYQQALGQGPQFIFQYYREEENGRGNFPPRFSGLQFPNYSSELNVNALELDDSALYLCASSLKEAGAGDTQYFGPGTRLTVL.